This T cell receptor (beta chain) emerged from a study of vaccination effects on CD4 cells after COVID-19. The study, taken as a whole, reports: Few convalescent patients were included, and no early post-infection timepoints were sampled.

The CDR3 covers 13 residues. CDR1 is MNHEY and CDR2 is SVGAGI in the germline V gene. The V and J ends lost 4 bases and 10 bases, in that order; junction bases with no gene match: 9. Generated by immunoSEQ multiplex PCR, the TCRdb table keeps only in-frame clones and is missing some. Seen here are 20,000 to 25,000 clones, approximately 70% observed once, and the top ten hold 9.1%. Comments on this clone: What it binds is not known.

In the ViraFEST assay, antigen-specific CD4+ clonotypes were identified by expansion after peptide-pool stimulation. Culture proceeded for 10 days, and CD4+ T cells were then isolated. Neither prior SARS-CoV-2 infection nor positive nucleocapsid antibodies were present in the vaccine recipients. The researchers cultured roughly 2.2 million PBMC per well with around 9.2 IU/ml IL-2 and 8.5 to 10 ug/ml peptides. IL-2 medium supplanted half the medium on days 3 and 7. Sequencing was performed on CD4+ T cells from PBMCs cultured with HCoV-NL63 spike peptides, taken before COVID-19 vaccination. This TCR came from a human donor who received a COVID-19 vaccine. V is TRBV6-5 and J is TRBJ2-5; 7 bases fit TRBD1. The CDR3 protein is CASSSSQQGFQYF. The CDR3 DNA follows: TGTGCCAGCAGTTCATCACAACAGGGGTTCCAGTACTTC.